This T cell receptor beta chain is from a study of T cells in Graves' hyperthyroidism and ophthalmopathy. About the study: Specimen type is peripheral blood, collected at initial diagnosis prior to any treatment.

Patients were excluded for uncontrolled infection, other autoimmune disease, pregnancy or lactation. RNA transcripts gave rise to amplified TCR beta CDR3 regions. TCR CDR3 underwent first-round RT-PCR with the HTBI primer set. MiXCR, applied by TCRdb to the multiplex PCR reads, yields one record per CDR3 protein. The data show some 580,000 distinct CDR3 sequences, with 16% seen just once and 2.5% to 4% held by the top ten. This CDR3 comprises 15 residues. Germline values: CDR1 MNHEY, CDR2 SMNVEV (reference sequence). V lost 0 bases to trimming and J lost 2 bases, with 9 bases between them. This clonotype came up many times.

The origin of this receptor is a woman aged 40 to 50 with Graves' ophthalmopathy. Sequenced material: blood. The chain recombines TRBV27 with TRBJ2-3; D may be TRBD2 (5 bases). This CDR3 reads CASSLSGLPTDTQYF. The CDR3 DNA sequence: TGTGCCAGCAGTTTATCCGGACTTCCCACAGATACGCAGTATTTT.